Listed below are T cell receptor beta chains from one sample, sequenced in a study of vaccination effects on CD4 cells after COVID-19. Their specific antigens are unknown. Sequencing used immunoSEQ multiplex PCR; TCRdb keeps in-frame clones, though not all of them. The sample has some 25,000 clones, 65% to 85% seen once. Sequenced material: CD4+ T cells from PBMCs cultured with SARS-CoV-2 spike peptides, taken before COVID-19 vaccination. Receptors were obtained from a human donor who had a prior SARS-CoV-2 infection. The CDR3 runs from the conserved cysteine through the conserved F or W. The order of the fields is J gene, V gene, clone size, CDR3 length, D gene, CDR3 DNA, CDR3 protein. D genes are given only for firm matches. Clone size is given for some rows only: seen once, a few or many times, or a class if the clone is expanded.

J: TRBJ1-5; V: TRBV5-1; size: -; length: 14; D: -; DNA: TGCGCCAGCAGCTTGGAGGGGGGCGAGCAGCCCCAGCATTTT; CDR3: CASSLEGGEQPQHF
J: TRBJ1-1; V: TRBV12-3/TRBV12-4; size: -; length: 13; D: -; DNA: TGTGCCAGCACCAGGGATTTCGGTTCTGAAGCTTTCTTT; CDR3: CASTRDFGSEAFF
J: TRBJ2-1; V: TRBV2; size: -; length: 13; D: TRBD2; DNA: TGTGCCAGCAGGAGGACTAGGTCAGATGAGCAGTTCTTC; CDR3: CASRRTRSDEQFF
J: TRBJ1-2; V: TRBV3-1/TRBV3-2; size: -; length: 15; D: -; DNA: TGTGCCAGCAGCCCCGGATCCCGGGTAATCTATGGCTACACCTTC; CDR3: CASSPGSRVIYGYTF
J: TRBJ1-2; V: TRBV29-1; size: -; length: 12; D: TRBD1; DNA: TGCAGCGGAAGGACAGGGGGCTCCGGCTACACCTTC; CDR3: CSGRTGGSGYTF
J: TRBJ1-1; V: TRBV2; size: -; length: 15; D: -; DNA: TGTGCCAGCAGTGTGATCCAGGGACCCTACACTGAAGCTTTCTTT; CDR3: CASSVIQGPYTEAFF
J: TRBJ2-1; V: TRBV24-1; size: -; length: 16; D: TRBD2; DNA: TGTGCCACCAGTGAACAACGGGAGGACCTATTCGGTGAGCAGTTCTTC; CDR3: CATSEQREDLFGEQFF
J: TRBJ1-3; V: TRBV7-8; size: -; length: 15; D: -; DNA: TGTGCCAGCAGCTTACAGGGGAAGGCTGGAAACACCATATATTTT; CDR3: CASSLQGKAGNTIYF
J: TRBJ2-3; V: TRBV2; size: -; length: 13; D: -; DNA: TGTGCCACCGGCCCACGTTCCACAGATACGCAGTATTTT; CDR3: CATGPRSTDTQYF
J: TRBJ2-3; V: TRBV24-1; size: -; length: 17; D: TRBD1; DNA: TGTGCCACCAGTGATCCGGGGACAGATCCATACACAGATACGCAGTATTTT; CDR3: CATSDPGTDPYTDTQYF
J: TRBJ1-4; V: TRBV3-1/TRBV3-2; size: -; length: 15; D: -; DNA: TGTGCCAGCAGCCAATACATCGCAACTAATGAAAAACTGTTTTTT; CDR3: CASSQYIATNEKLFF
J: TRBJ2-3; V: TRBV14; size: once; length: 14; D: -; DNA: TGTGCCAGCAGCCAGTGGACCATTACAGATACGCAGTATTTT; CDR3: CASSQWTITDTQYF
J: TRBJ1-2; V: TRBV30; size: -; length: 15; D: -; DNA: TGTGCCTGGAGCGACAGACTCCGGCGCGTCTATGGCTACACCTTC; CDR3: CAWSDRLRRVYGYTF
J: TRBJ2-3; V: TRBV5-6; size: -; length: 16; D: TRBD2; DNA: TGTGCCAGCAGCTTGGTTACGGGAGGGATCACAGATACGCAGTATTTT; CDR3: CASSLVTGGITDTQYF
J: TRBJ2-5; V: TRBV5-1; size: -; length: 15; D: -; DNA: TGCGCCAGCAGACCCCAACCGGATCTTCGGGAGACCCAGTACTTC; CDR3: CASRPQPDLRETQYF
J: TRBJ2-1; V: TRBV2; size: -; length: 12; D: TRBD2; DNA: TGTGCCAGCACCCCGGCGGGAGAAGAGCAGTTCTTC; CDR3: CASTPAGEEQFF
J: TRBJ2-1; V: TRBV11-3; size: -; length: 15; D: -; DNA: TGTGCCAGCAGCGGAGGCAGTGGCTCCTACAATGAGCAGTTCTTC; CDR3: CASSGGSGSYNEQFF
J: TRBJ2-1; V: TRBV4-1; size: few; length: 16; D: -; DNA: TGCGCCAGCAGCCAAGATGGAGGGAGATATGGTGATGAGCAGTTCTTC; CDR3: CASSQDGGRYGDEQFF
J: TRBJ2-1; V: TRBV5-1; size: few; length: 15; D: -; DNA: TGCGCCAGCAGCTTGAGTACTACCTCCTACAATGAGCAGTTCTTC; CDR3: CASSLSTTSYNEQFF
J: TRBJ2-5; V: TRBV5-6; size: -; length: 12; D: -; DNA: TGTGCCAGCGCGCGGAGTCAAGAGACCCAGTACTTC; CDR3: CASARSQETQYF
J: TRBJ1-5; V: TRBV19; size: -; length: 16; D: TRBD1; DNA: TGTGCCAGTAGTATAGTCCAGGGGGCAAATAATCAGCCCCAGCATTTT; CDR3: CASSIVQGANNQPQHF
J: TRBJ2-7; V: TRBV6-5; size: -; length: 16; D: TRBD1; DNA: TGTGCCAGCAGTTACCGACCGACAGGGGCGACCTACGAGCAGTACTTC; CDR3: CASSYRPTGATYEQYF
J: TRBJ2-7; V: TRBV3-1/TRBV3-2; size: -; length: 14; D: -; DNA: TGTGCCAGCAGCCAAGATAGGGGGTTTGGCGAGCAGTACTTC; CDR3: CASSQDRGFGEQYF
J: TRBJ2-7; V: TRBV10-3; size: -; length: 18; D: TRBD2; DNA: TGTGCCATCAGTGAGTCAGGGCGGACTAGCGGGAGTAGTTACGAGCAGTACTTC; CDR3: CAISESGRTSGSSYEQYF
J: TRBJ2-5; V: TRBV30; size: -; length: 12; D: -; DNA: TGTGCCTGGAGTCACGGGGGAGAGACCCAGTACTTC; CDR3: CAWSHGGETQYF
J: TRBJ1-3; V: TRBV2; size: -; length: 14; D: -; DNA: TGTGCCAGCAGGAGGTACACTTCTGGAAACACCATATATTTT; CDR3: CASRRYTSGNTIYF
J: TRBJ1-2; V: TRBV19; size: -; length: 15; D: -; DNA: TGTGCCAGTAGTAGGGAGAGGCGAGCTAACTATGGCTACACCTTC; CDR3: CASSRERRANYGYTF
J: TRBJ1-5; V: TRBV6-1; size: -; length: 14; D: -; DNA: TGTGCCAGCAGTGAAGTGGGGCCCAATCAGCCCCAGCATTTT; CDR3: CASSEVGPNQPQHF
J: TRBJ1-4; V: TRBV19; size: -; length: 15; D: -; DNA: TGTGCCAGTAGTATCTTGGGACGACCTAATGAAAAACTGTTTTTT; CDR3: CASSILGRPNEKLFF
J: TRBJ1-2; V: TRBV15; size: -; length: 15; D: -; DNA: TGTGCCACCAGCAGAGTCGTAAGAGGGGAAGATGGCTACACCTTC; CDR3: CATSRVVRGEDGYTF
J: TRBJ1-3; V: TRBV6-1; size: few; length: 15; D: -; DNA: TGTGCCAGCAGTGAAGGGGTAGGGCGGGGAAACACCATATATTTT; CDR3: CASSEGVGRGNTIYF
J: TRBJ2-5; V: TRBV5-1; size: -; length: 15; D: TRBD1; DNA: TGCGCCAGCAGCTTGGGGACAGGGGGTGGAGAGACCCAGTACTTC; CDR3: CASSLGTGGGETQYF
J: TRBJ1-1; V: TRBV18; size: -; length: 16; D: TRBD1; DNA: TGTGCCAGCTCACCGTTTGTCAGGGGGCCGAGCACTGAAGCTTTCTTT; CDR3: CASSPFVRGPSTEAFF
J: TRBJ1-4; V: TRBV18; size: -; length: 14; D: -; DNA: TGTGCCAGCTCGCTCACAGGGTCGGATGAAAAACTGTTTTTT; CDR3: CASSLTGSDEKLFF
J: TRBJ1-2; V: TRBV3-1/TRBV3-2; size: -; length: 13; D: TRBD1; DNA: TGTGCCAGCACAGGGACAGCGGGATATGGCTACACCTTC; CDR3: CASTGTAGYGYTF
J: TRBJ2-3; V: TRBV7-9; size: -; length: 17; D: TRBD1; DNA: TGTGCCAGCAGCTTAGGGACGGGACAGCAGAGCACAGATACGCAGTATTTT; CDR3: CASSLGTGQQSTDTQYF
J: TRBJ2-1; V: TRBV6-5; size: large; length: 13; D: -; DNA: TGTGCCAGCTGTCTCGAGCCTGGGAACGAGCAGTTCTTC; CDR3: CASCLEPGNEQFF
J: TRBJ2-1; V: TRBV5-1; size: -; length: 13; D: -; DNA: TGCGCCAGCTCTAGCGCTAGGAACAATGAGCAGTTCTTC; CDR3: CASSSARNNEQFF
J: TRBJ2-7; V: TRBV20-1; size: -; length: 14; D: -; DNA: TGCAGTGCTAGTGCGGCTAGCCGACTGAGCGAGCAGTACTTC; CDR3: CSASAASRLSEQYF